The table lists the clone carrying this T cell receptor beta chain with many counts. Its antigen is unknown. Attachment of unique molecular identifiers was made to individual cDNA molecules. TCRdb fed the 5' RACE reads into MiXCR, producing one record per CDR3 protein. Of tens of thousands of distinct CDR3 sequences detected, 5.5% to 8% appear once; the ten largest clones hold approximately 2.7%. The sample originates from a study of early T cells in non-severe SARS-CoV-2 infection. Study as a whole: Sequencing targeted bulk RNA from unsorted whole blood, leaving chains unpaired.

Looked up from germline, CDR1 is KGHSH and CDR2 is LQKENI. V dropped 6 bases and J dropped 4; count of bases not matched to a gene: 8. This CDR3 is 14 amino acids long. Study-level results: Database matching using VDJdb favored anti-spike CD8 responses, with private and CD4 specificities left missing.

What was sequenced was whole blood. The TCR comes from an adult who was a healthcare worker with PCR-confirmed SARS-CoV-2 infection or an uninfected control (not recorded which). The J gene is TRBJ1-2, the V gene TRBV18; the match to TRBD1 covers 7 bases. The CDR3 nucleotides read TGTGCCAGCTCCCAATTCCGGGACAGCTATGGCTACACCTTC. Amino acids: CASSQFRDSYGYTF.